The rows below give T cell receptor beta chains drawn from one sample of a study of control samples from healthy donors and cancer patients. Assay: immunoSEQ multiplex PCR; the TCRdb copy retains only in-frame clones and omits some. The sample carries around 200,000 clones, 91% recorded once. The sample was blood. Every receptor here comes from a young woman in good health. Both conserved end residues are part of each CDR3. D genes are given only for firm matches. Expanded clones are given a class, and other clones once, few, many or no size at all.

clone size	D gene	V gene	J gene	CDR3 protein	CDR3 DNA
NA	NA	TRBV19	TRBJ1-2	CASSGRGGADPANYGYTF	TGTGCCAGTAGTGGTCGGGGGGGGGCAGACCCAGCTAACTATGGCTACACCTTC
NA	NA	TRBV13	TRBJ2-1	CASSLVGEQFF	TGTGCCAGCAGCTTAGTTGGTGAGCAGTTCTTC
NA	TRBD1	TRBV14	TRBJ1-2	CASSQKGTGYGYTF	TGTGCCAGCAGCCAAAAAGGGACAGGCTATGGCTACACCTTC
NA	NA	TRBV12-3/TRBV12-4	TRBJ1-2	CASSFGALGGYTF	TGTGCCAGCAGTTTCGGGGCGTTGGGAGGCTACACCTTC
NA	NA	TRBV30	TRBJ2-1	CAWSVGGGADEQFF	TGTGCCTGGAGTGTAGGAGGGGGCGCGGATGAGCAGTTCTTC
NA	NA	TRBV30	TRBJ1-1	CAWTGPNTEAFF	TGTGCCTGGACAGGGCCGAACACTGAAGCTTTCTTT
NA	NA	TRBV4-1	TRBJ2-7	CASSQDSSYEQYF	TGCGCCAGCAGCCAAGACAGCTCCTACGAGCAGTACTTC
NA	NA	TRBV3-1/TRBV3-2	TRBJ1-5	CASSQAQGRNQPQHF	TGTGCCAGCAGCCAAGCACAGGGACGCAATCAGCCCCAGCATTTT
NA	NA	TRBV21-1	TRBJ2-3	CASSKGAGGRNTQYF	TGTGCCAGCAGCAAAGGGGCGGGAGGAAGGAATACGCAGTATTTT
NA	NA	TRBV19	TRBJ1-5	CASSMTGGQPQHF	TGTGCCAGTAGTATGACAGGAGGCCAGCCCCAGCATTTT
NA	NA	TRBV19	TRBJ1-5	CASTDPGSNQPQHF	TGTGCCAGCACGGACCCTGGAAGCAATCAGCCCCAGCATTTT
NA	TRBD1	TRBV6-5	TRBJ1-5	CASRGQGEYQPQHF	TGTGCCAGCAGGGGACAGGGGGAATATCAGCCCCAGCATTTT
NA	TRBD2	TRBV18	TRBJ2-2	CASSLAGRNTGELFF	TGTGCCAGCTCACTAGCGGGCCGGAACACCGGGGAGCTGTTTTTT
once	NA	TRBV7-3	TRBJ1-2	CASSAGAGRGYTF	TGTGCCAGCAGCGCGGGGGCAGGGCGAGGCTACACCTTC
NA	TRBD2	TRBV7-2	TRBJ2-5	CASSLVLAGGLYQETQYF	TGTGCCAGCAGCTTAGTGCTAGCGGGGGGCCTCTACCAAGAGACCCAGTACTTC
NA	NA	TRBV4-3	TRBJ2-3	CASSQVAGITDTQYF	TGCGCCAGCAGCCAAGTGGCAGGGATCACAGATACGCAGTATTTT
NA	NA	TRBV6-1	TRBJ1-5	CASSENSSNQPQHF	TGTGCCAGCAGTGAAAATAGTAGCAATCAGCCCCAGCATTTT
NA	NA	TRBV20-1	TRBJ1-2	CSARAGGGYTF	TGCAGTGCTAGAGCTGGGGGCGGCTACACCTTC
once	TRBD1	TRBV6-1	TRBJ2-5	CASSDLTGWETQYF	TGTGCCAGCAGTGATTTGACAGGGTGGGAGACCCAGTACTTC
NA	NA	TRBV5-8	TRBJ2-1	CASTPTRYNEQFF	TGTGCCAGCACCCCGACGAGATACAATGAGCAGTTCTTC
NA	TRBD2	TRBV28	TRBJ2-7	CASRLAGGPYEQYF	TGTGCCAGCAGGTTAGCGGGAGGGCCTTACGAGCAGTACTTC
once	TRBD1	TRBV19	TRBJ2-7	CASRQDRGARYEQYF	TGTGCCAGTAGACAGGACAGGGGGGCCCGCTACGAGCAGTACTTC
NA	TRBD2	TRBV11-2	TRBJ2-1	CASSSMTSLVEQFF	TGTGCCAGCAGCTCCATGACTAGCTTGGTTGAGCAGTTCTTC
NA	NA	TRBV9	TRBJ2-4	CASSSGPLAKNIQYF	TGTGCCAGCAGCTCGGGACCATTAGCCAAAAACATTCAGTACTTC
NA	NA	TRBV10-3	TRBJ1-2	CAISEPDYGYTF	TGTGCCATCAGTGAGCCAGACTATGGCTACACCTTC
NA	NA	TRBV18	TRBJ2-7	CASSPTLASSYEQYF	TGTGCCAGCTCACCGACTCTAGCGAGCTCCTACGAGCAGTACTTC
NA	NA	TRBV3-1/TRBV3-2	TRBJ2-1	CASSQGDEQFF	TGTGCCAGCAGCCAAGGGGATGAGCAGTTCTTC
NA	TRBD1	TRBV19	TRBJ2-7	CASSIPTGGRYEQYF	TGTGCCAGTAGTATTCCAACAGGGGGACGTTACGAGCAGTACTTC
once	NA	TRBV5-6	TRBJ1-2	CASSLGYGYTF	TGTGCCAGCAGCTTAGGGTATGGCTACACCTTC
once	TRBD1	TRBV13	TRBJ1-2	CASSRGQDYGYTF	TGTGCCAGCAGCCGGGGACAGGACTATGGCTACACCTTC
NA	NA	TRBV7-2	TRBJ1-2	CASSLLGQTYGYTF	TGTGCCAGCAGCTTACTAGGACAAACTTATGGCTACACCTTC
NA	NA	TRBV7-9	TRBJ1-2	CASSLGVLGYGYTF	TGTGCCAGCAGCTTGGGGGTTTTGGGGTATGGCTACACCTTC
few	TRBD2	TRBV19	TRBJ2-1	CASSRATSGLDEQFF	TGTGCCAGTAGTAGGGCGACTAGCGGCCTTGATGAGCAGTTCTTC
NA	NA	TRBV28	TRBJ1-1	CASSPQGLNTEAFF	TGTGCCAGCAGTCCACAGGGACTGAACACTGAAGCTTTCTTT
NA	TRBD1	TRBV6-2/TRBV6-3	TRBJ2-7	CASSFPGTAYEQYF	TGTGCCAGCAGTTTCCCCGGGACAGCCTACGAGCAGTACTTC
once	TRBD1	TRBV15	TRBJ1-2	CATSRRQGAGGYTF	TGTGCCACCAGCAGAAGACAGGGGGCCGGTGGCTACACCTTC
NA	TRBD1	TRBV19	TRBJ1-3	CASSPGQGSGNTIYF	TGTGCCAGTAGTCCGGGACAGGGCTCTGGAAACACCATATATTTT
NA	NA	TRBV6-5	TRBJ1-2	CASSYRQNYGYTF	TGTGCCAGCAGTTACCGACAGAACTATGGCTACACCTTC
NA	TRBD2	TRBV7-9	TRBJ2-1	CASSFTSSGGAYNEQFF	TGTGCCAGCAGCTTCACTTCTAGCGGGGGGGCCTACAATGAGCAGTTCTTC
NA	TRBD2	TRBV5-1	TRBJ2-1	CASSLAGTSGSRRNEQFF	TGCGCCAGCAGCTTGGCCGGGACTAGCGGGAGTCGTCGTAATGAGCAGTTCTTC
once	NA	TRBV5-8	TRBJ1-1	CASSLNSGNTEAFF	TGTGCCAGCAGCTTGAATTCAGGGAACACTGAAGCTTTCTTT
few	NA	TRBV3-1/TRBV3-2	TRBJ1-1	CASSRGSTTEAFF	TGTGCCAGCAGCAGGGGAAGTACCACTGAAGCTTTCTTT
NA	NA	TRBV4-2	TRBJ1-2	CASSQDQGYGYTF	TGTGCCAGCAGCCAAGATCAGGGCTATGGCTACACCTTC
NA	TRBD1	TRBV7-3	TRBJ1-1	CASSLRQGTEAFF	TGTGCCAGCAGCTTAAGACAGGGCACTGAAGCTTTCTTT
once	NA	TRBV9	TRBJ2-3	CASSTTRGFPDTQYF	TGTGCCAGCAGCACCACTAGGGGATTTCCAGATACGCAGTATTTT
NA	TRBD1	TRBV10-1	TRBJ2-7	CASSDKGAPYEQYF	TGCGCCAGCAGTGACAAGGGGGCTCCCTACGAGCAGTACTTC
NA	TRBD1	TRBV27	TRBJ2-3	CASSLPGTAASTDTQYF	TGTGCCAGCAGTTTACCCGGGACAGCCGCTAGCACAGATACGCAGTATTTT
NA	NA	TRBV5-4	TRBJ2-3	CASSLEGSRGTDTQYF	TGTGCCAGCAGCTTGGAGGGTAGCCGGGGCACAGATACGCAGTATTTT
NA	TRBD2	TRBV7-6	TRBJ2-7	CASSLGATSSRYEQYF	TGTGCCAGCAGCTTAGGGGCGACTAGCTCACGCTACGAGCAGTACTTC
few	TRBD1	TRBV2	TRBJ1-6	CASSDWGTGESPLHF	TGTGCCAGCAGTGATTGGGGGACAGGGGAGTCACCCCTCCACTTT
NA	NA	TRBV19	TRBJ1-5	CASSILGEGKDQPQHF	TGTGCCAGTAGTATATTGGGGGAGGGAAAGGATCAGCCCCAGCATTTT
NA	NA	TRBV7-9	TRBJ1-5	CASSLVAGNQPQHF	TGTGCCAGCAGCTTAGTTGCAGGCAATCAGCCCCAGCATTTT
NA	TRBD1	TRBV6-6	TRBJ2-7	CASSPRGQGTSYEQYF	TGTGCCAGCAGTCCCCGGGGACAGGGGACCTCCTACGAGCAGTACTTC
NA	NA	TRBV2	TRBJ2-2	CASSVYNTGELFF	TGTGCCAGCAGTGTATATAACACCGGGGAGCTGTTTTTT